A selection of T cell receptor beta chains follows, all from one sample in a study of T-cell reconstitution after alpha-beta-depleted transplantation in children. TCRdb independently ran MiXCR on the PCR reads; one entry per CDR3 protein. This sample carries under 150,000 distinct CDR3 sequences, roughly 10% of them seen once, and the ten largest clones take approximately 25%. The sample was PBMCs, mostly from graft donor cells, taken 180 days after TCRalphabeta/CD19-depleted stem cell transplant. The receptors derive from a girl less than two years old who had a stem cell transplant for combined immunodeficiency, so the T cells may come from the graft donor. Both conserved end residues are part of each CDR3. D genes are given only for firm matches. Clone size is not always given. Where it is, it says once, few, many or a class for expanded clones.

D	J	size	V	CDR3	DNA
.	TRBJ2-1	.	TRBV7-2	CASSPRGYNEQFF	TGTGCCAGCAGCCCCCGCGGGTACAATGAGCAGTTCTTC
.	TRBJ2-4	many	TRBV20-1	CSARLGKNIQYF	TGCAGTGCCCGACTCGGCAAAAACATTCAGTACTTC
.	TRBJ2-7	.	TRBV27	CASSQWGEQYF	TGTGCCAGCAGCCAGTGGGGCGAGCAGTACTTC
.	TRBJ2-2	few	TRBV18	CASSPVTGELFF	TGTGCCAGCTCACCAGTTACCGGGGAGCTGTTTTTT
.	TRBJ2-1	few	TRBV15	CATSRDRGGNEQFF	TGTGCCACCAGCAGAGATCGAGGTGGCAATGAGCAGTTCTTC
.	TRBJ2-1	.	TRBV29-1	CSVEGSEGQYNEQFF	TGCAGCGTTGAAGGCTCGGAGGGACAGTACAATGAGCAGTTCTTC
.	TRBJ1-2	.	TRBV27	CASSFHGEGYTF	TGTGCCAGCAGTTTTCACGGGGAGGGCTACACCTTC
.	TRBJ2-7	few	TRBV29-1	CSVEGQGGYEQYF	TGCAGCGTCGAGGGTCAGGGGGGCTACGAGCAGTACTTC
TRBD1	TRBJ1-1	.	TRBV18	CASSPLLGQGRTEAFF	TGTGCCAGCTCACCACTCCTGGGACAGGGGAGGACTGAAGCTTTCTTT
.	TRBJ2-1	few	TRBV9	CASSVGKGFYDEQFF	TGTGCCAGCAGCGTAGGGAAAGGGTTTTACGATGAGCAGTTCTTC
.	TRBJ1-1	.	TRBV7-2	CASSLAGSLEAFF	TGTGCCAGCAGCTTAGCGGGCAGCCTGGAGGCTTTCTTT
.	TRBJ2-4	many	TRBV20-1	CSASTGPRGYVQYF	TGCAGTGCCTCGACAGGCCCAAGGGGGTACGTTCAGTACTTC
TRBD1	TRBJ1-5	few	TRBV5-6	CASSQGAGQPQHF	TGTGCCAGCAGCCAGGGGGCAGGTCAGCCCCAGCATTTT
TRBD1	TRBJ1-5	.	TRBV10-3	CAISETDRGNQPQHF	TGTGCCATCAGTGAGACAGACAGGGGCAATCAGCCCCAGCATTTT
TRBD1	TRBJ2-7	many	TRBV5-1	CASSQRQGSYEQYF	TGCGCCAGCAGCCAAAGACAGGGCTCCTACGAGCAGTACTTC
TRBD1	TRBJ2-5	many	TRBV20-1	CSARGDRQETQYF	TGCAGTGCTAGAGGGGACAGACAAGAGACCCAGTACTTC
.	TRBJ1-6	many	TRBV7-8	CASSRLTDGSPLHF	TGTGCCAGCAGCCGTCTTACTGACGGTTCACCCCTCCACTTT
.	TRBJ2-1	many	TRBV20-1	CSAFSGDSSYNEQFF	TGCAGTGCTTTTAGCGGGGACAGCTCCTACAATGAGCAGTTCTTC
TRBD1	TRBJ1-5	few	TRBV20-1	CSAAEGAGQPQHF	TGCAGTGCAGCAGAGGGGGCCGGGCAGCCCCAGCATTTT
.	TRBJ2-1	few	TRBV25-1	CASTRRGRTYNEQFF	TGTGCCAGCACCCGCAGGGGGAGGACTTACAATGAGCAGTTCTTC